These T cell receptor beta chains were read from a single sample in a study of T cell changes during pregnancy in multiple sclerosis. Profiling relied on immunoSEQ multiplex PCR, and the TCRdb table lists in-frame clones only, not all of them. The sample yields roughly 58,000 clones, 94% seen once. The material sequenced was CD8+ T cells from peripheral blood mononuclear cells, taken in the third trimester of pregnancy. These receptors were taken from a female donor with multiple sclerosis, enrolled in a pregnancy study. Each CDR3 is given with its conserved first and last residue. The order of the fields is V gene, clone size, D gene, J gene, CDR3 protein, CDR3 DNA. D genes are given only for firm matches. Expanded clones are given a class, and other clones once, few, many or no size at all.

TRBV7-6	.	TRBD2	TRBJ2-5	CASSLLERGQGETQYF	TGTGCCAGCAGCTTACTTGAGCGGGGGCAGGGGGAGACCCAGTACTTC
TRBV6-1	.	.	TRBJ2-2	CASTYTGELFF	TGTGCCAGCACCTACACCGGGGAGCTGTTTTTT
TRBV7-6	.	.	TRBJ2-5	CASSLLTVRETQYF	TGTGCCAGCAGCTTACTGACAGTAAGGGAGACCCAGTACTTC
TRBV7-9	.	TRBD2	TRBJ2-7	CASSFWREPYEQYF	TGTGCCAGCAGCTTTTGGCGGGAGCCCTACGAGCAGTACTTC
TRBV25-1	.	.	TRBJ2-2	CASSELSGTGELFF	TGTGCCAGCAGTGAGCTCTCGGGGACCGGGGAGCTGTTTTTT
TRBV7-9	.	TRBD2	TRBJ2-1	CASSPTSGRGSYNEQFF	TGTGCCAGCAGCCCGACTAGCGGGAGAGGGTCCTACAATGAGCAGTTCTTC
TRBV5-8	.	TRBD1	TRBJ2-5	CASSEGTGGEETQYF	TGTGCCAGCAGCGAGGGGACAGGGGGCGAAGAGACCCAGTACTTC
TRBV5-1	.	TRBD1	TRBJ2-7	CASSPGQGFYEQYF	TGCGCCAGCAGCCCCGGACAGGGATTCTACGAGCAGTACTTC
TRBV30	.	.	TRBJ1-2	CASVQENSINYGYTF	TGTGCCTCGGTTCAAGAAAATTCAATTAACTATGGCTACACCTTC
TRBV27	.	TRBD2	TRBJ2-2	CASSRGAGTSGPHGTGELFF	TGTGCCAGCAGTAGGGGGGCCGGGACTAGCGGCCCTCATGGGACCGGGGAGCTGTTTTTT
TRBV9	.	.	TRBJ2-1	CASSVGKRDEQFF	TGTGCCAGCAGCGTAGGGAAGAGGGATGAGCAGTTCTTC
TRBV9	.	TRBD1	TRBJ1-1	CAGSVDRVGTEAFF	TGTGCCGGCAGCGTAGACAGGGTGGGTACTGAAGCTTTCTTT
TRBV6-5	.	.	TRBJ1-1	CASSSPARGPAAEAFF	TGTGCCAGCAGTTCGCCCGCGCGGGGCCCTGCCGCTGAAGCTTTCTTT
TRBV27	.	.	TRBJ1-2	CASSFTGYGYTF	TGTGCCAGCAGTTTTACAGGCTATGGCTACACCTTC
TRBV27	once	.	TRBJ1-1	CASSYKANTEAFF	TGTGCCAGCAGCTATAAAGCGAACACTGAAGCTTTCTTT
TRBV11-3	.	TRBD2	TRBJ2-2	CASSSGLAGGNTGELFF	TGTGCCAGCAGCTCGGGACTAGCGGGAGGGAACACCGGGGAGCTGTTTTTT
TRBV2	.	TRBD1	TRBJ1-2	CASSEGGRGPFDYGYTF	TGTGCCAGCAGTGAAGGGGGCAGGGGGCCTTTTGATTATGGCTACACCTTC
TRBV7-2	.	.	TRBJ1-2	CASSLALAGYGYTF	TGTGCCAGCAGCTTAGCGCTGGCAGGCTATGGCTACACCTTC
TRBV7-3	few	.	TRBJ2-1	CASSLTSTNEQFF	TGTGCCAGCAGCTTGACAAGTACCAATGAGCAGTTCTTC